This T cell receptor beta chain was recorded in a study of cytomegalovirus exposure and HLA in healthy donors. Study details: Earlier work reported approximately 110 million unique TCR beta sequences from 170 million or so T cells. Findings and caveats of the study: CMV serostatus was the only immune exposure information that was available. A cluster of highly shared sequence variants was likely a sequencing artifact.

The CDR3 loop spans 12 amino acids. Per the germline V gene, CDR1 is LGHNA and CDR2 is YSLEER. The V gene lost 1 base and the J gene lost 6 bases, with 4 bases spanning the gap. Details on this clone: Its antigen is unknown.

It was with 60 Vbeta and 13 Jbeta primers that the PCR ran. Sequenced by immunoSEQ multiplex PCR; TCRdb stores in-frame clones only, minus some. The data contain roughly 150,000 clones, approximately 85% of them singletons. Sequencing used PBMCs. V usage is TRBV4-3 and J usage is TRBJ2-1; D is undetermined. This receptor was obtained from a man between 25 and 39 years old in good health and CMV-seropositive. CDR3 nucleotides: TGCGCCAGCAGCCAAGGCGGCAATGAGCAGTTCTTC. Protein product: CASSQGGNEQFF.